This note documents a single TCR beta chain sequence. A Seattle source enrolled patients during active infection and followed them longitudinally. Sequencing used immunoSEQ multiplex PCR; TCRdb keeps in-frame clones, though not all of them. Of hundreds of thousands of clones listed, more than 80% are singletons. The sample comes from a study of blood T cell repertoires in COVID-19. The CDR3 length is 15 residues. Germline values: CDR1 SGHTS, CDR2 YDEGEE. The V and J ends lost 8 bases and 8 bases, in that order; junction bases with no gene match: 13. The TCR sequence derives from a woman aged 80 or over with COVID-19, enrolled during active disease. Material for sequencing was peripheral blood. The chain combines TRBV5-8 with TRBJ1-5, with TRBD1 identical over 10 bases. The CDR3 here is CASLRQGAIGEPQHF. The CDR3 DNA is TGTGCCAGTCTACGACAGGGGGCGATTGGGGAGCCCCAGCATTTT.